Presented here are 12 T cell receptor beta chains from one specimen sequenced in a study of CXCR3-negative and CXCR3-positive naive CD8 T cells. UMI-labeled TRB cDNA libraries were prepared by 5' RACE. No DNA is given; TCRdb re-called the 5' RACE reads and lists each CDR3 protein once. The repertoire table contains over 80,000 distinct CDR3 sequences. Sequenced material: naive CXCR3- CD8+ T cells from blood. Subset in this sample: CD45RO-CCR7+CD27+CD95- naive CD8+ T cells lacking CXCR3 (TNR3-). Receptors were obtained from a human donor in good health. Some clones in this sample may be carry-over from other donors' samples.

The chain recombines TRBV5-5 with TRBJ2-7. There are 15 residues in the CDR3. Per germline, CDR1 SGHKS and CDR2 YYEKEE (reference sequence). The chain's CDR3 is CASSFFSPGTYEQYF.

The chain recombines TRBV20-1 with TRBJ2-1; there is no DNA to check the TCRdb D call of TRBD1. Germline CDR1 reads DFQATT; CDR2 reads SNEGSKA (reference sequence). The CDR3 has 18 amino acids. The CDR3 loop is CSARDPNTPGGIRNEQFF.

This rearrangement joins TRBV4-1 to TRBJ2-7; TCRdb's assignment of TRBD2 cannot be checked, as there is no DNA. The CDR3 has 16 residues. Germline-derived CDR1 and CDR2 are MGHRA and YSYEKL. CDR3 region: CASSQDQGTSGYEQYF.

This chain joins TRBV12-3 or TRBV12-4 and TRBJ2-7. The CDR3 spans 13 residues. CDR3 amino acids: CASSLGVSYEQYF.

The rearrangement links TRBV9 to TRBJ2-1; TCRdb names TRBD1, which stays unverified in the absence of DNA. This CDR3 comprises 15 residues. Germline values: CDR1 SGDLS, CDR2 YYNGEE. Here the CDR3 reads CASSAATRDYNEQFF.

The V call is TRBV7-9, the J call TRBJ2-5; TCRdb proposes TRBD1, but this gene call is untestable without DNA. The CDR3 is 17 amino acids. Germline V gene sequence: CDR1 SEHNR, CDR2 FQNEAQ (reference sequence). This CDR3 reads CASSLEESGGQQETQYF.

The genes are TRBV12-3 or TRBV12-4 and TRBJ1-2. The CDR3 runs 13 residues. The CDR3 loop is CASSFEGSYGYTF.

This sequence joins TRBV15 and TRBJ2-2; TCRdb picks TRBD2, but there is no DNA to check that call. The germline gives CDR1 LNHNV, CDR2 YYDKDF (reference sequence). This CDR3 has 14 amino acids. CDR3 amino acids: CASGHTPNTGELFF.

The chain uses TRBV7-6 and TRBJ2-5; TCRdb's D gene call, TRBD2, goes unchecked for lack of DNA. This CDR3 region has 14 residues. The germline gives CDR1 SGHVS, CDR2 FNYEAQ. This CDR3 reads CASSYSGESDEQYF.

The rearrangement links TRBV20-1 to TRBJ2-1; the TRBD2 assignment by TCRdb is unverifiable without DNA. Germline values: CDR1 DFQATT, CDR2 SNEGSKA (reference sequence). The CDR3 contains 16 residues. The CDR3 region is CSASPTERGGLNEQFF.

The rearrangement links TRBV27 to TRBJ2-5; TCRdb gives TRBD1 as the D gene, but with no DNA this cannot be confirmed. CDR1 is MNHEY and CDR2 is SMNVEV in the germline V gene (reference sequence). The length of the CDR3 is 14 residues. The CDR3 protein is CASSPLDNRETQYF.

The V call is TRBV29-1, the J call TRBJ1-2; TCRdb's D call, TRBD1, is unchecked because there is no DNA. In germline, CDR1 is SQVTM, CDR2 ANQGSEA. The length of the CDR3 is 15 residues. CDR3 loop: CSVALDTLADYGYTF. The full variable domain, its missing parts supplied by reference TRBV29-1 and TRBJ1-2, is SAVISQKPSRDICQRGTSLTIQCQVDSQVTMMFWYRQQPGQSLTLIATANQGSEATYESGFVIDKFPISRPNLTFSTLTVSNMSPEDSSIYLCSVALDTLADYGYTFGSGTRLTVV.